A single T cell receptor beta chain is shown here with its context. This clonotype has just a few counts. Its antigen has not been determined. It has no much larger one-base neighbor in the sample; base qualities were not kept. This entry belongs to a study of human T cells and chemical hapten exposure (dated by TCRdb to 2020 to 2022). About the study as a whole: For sensitization, 2% DPC in acetone was applied to an approximately 2 cm by approximately 2 cm area of upper inner arm skin. Blood for TCR sequencing was provided by twenty-nine alopecia patients at one to four time points (pre-sensitization, 2, 6 and 24 weeks). Patients additionally received weekly therapeutic DPC doses to the scalp throughout the approximately 25-week study period. Peripheral blood TCR repertoire changes were tracked in vivo in alopecia patients during primary and secondary sensitization to the hapten diphenylcyclopropenone (DPC). Patch testing on the upper back used Finn chambers containing 0.01% DPC, with scoring done after 6 days according to International Contact Dermatitis Research Group standards. Blood samples were taken from patients before sensitization (week 0) and at 2, 6 and about 24 weeks after DPC sensitization. Alopecia areata with under or over 50% scalp involvement, alopecia totalis and alopecia universalis were represented in the patient cohort, which was mostly female. The libraries were sequenced as a pool, and the TCR yield per sample differed mostly because of small variations in library volumes within the pool. Broader findings and caveats from the paper: All patients had alopecia, a presumed autoimmune disease, so their immune response might differ from that of healthy individuals. Significantly more large CDR3 similarity clusters were formed by expanded TCRs than by pre-sensitization or healthy control sets, consistent with antigen-driven responses. The number of TCRs above 1 in 1000 frequency did not change with DPC sensitization; there was no evidence of global repertoire structure alterations. Patch test score correlated positively with the number of PT1 expanded TCRs, reaching significance at thresholds 8, 16 and 32 but not at 4. Repeated subsampling changed both the strength of the expansion versus patch-test correlation and the threshold at which the correlation became significant.

The time point label corresponds to: patch test 2, 6 weeks after DPC sensitization. The meaning of the sample's treatment or condition label: therapeutic diphenylcyclopropenone sensitization with weekly scalp DPC. At every patch-test visit, the blood draw took place before the patch test was put on. Patients were considered eligible if aged 18 to 70, diagnosed with alopecia and deemed suitable for DPC therapy, and patients were excluded if pregnant. Total RNA was extracted from unfractionated whole blood that had been collected in Tempus Blood RNA tubes. Library prep was done by RACE. Sequencing used a NextSeq 500. Library preparation attached unique molecular identifiers to individual cDNA molecules for quantitative, reproducible TCR counting. Both TCR alpha and TCR beta chains were sequenced from each blood RNA sample. The authors processed their data as follows. Samples had a median of about 96,000 TCRs, with a range from about 20,000 to 690,600. V, J and CDR3 annotation of the TCR reads was performed with the Decombinator software suite. To make PS versus PT1 abundance plots, every sample was subsampled to the same number of TCRs (28,000). TCRs were defined as expanded if absent before sensitization and observed at least eight times at the 2-week time point. TCRdb ran its own pipeline on the public reads, namely fastp trimming at Q25 and MiXCR clone calling, and kept in-frame beta chains. Each entry merges the rows of one CDR3 protein and shows their most common DNA and genes. These V and J calls are TCRdb output, not the study's own analysis. This sample lists under 90,000 distinct CDR3 sequences; 8.5% were detected once. Of the sample, 3% to 4.5% falls within the top ten clones.

Via the germline V gene (reference sequence), CDR1 is MNHNY and CDR2 SVGAGI. Including the terminal cysteine and phenylalanine, the CDR3 comprises 15 residues. The DNA shown is the 45-base CDR3, in frame from base 1. The V end gives up 5 bases and the J end 6 bases, leaving 8 bases in the junction not matched to a gene. The sequence came from a woman in her fifties or sixties with alopecia areata. Some clones in this sample may be carry-over from other donors' samples. The sample was whole blood, taken in connection with sensitization to the hapten diphenylcyclopropenone (DPC). This sequence uses TRBV6-6 and TRBJ2-7; TRBD2 lines up with 12 middle nucleotides. The nucleotide sequence is given as TGTGCCAGCAGTCCTAGGGGACTAGCGGGCCCCGAGCAGTACTTC. It specifies CASSPRGLAGPEQYF.